Presented here are 5 T cell receptor beta chains from one specimen sequenced in a study of molecular identifiers for immune sequencing clone quantification. TCRdb analysed the PCR reads with MiXCR anew, one entry per CDR3 protein. The table shows over 600,000 distinct CDR3 sequences, with around 20% occurring only once. The sample comprised naive CD8+ T cells from blood, with Jurkat cell RNA spiked in. As for subset: FACS-sorted CD8+CD4-CCR7+CD45RA+ naive T cells. The source is a human donor in good health. Some libraries in this study had Jurkat cell RNA spiked in.

This clonotype was observed many times. The CDR3 sequence: CASSIGTDATNEKLFF. The CDR3, as DNA: TGTGCCAGCAGCATAGGGACAGATGCAACTAATGAAAAACTGTTTTTT. The J gene is TRBJ1-4, the V gene TRBV11-2, with 7 bases that match TRBD1. With 5 bases clipped from V and 0 bases from J, the junction kept 6 bases outside the gene matches. Germline V gene data show CDR1 as SGHAT and CDR2 as FQNNGV. The CDR3 runs to 16 residues. Drawing the rest from reference TRBV11-2 and TRBJ1-4, the complete variable domain is EAGVAQSPRYKIIEKRQSVAFWCNPISGHATLYWYQQILGQGPKLLIQFQNNGVVDDSQLPKDRFSAERLKGVDSTLKIQPAKLEDSAVYLCASSIGTDATNEKLFFGSGTQLSVL.

The rearrangement uses TRBV18 and TRBJ1-2, with D possibly TRBD1 on 6 matching bases. CDR1 and CDR2 (germline): KGHSH, LQKENI. V was cut by 2 bases and J by 3 bases, with 16 bases left in between. The CDR3 sequence is 16 residues long. The CDR3 DNA reads as TGTGCCAGCTCACCATATCCACAGGGATGGGACTATGGCTACACCTTC. Residues: CASSPYPQGWDYGYTF.

On this clonotype: It may be a read error: a sequence one base away is much more abundant. The genes are TRBV5-6 and TRBJ2-3; D perhaps matches TRBD1 (5 bases). Trimming took 4 bases from V and 0 from J, leaving 12 bases between them. CDR1 and CDR2 (germline): SGHDT, YYEEEE. This CDR3 has 15 residues. Written as DNA, the CDR3 is TGTGCCAGCAGCCGTAGATACAGGAGCACAGATACGCAGTATTTT. Its translation is CASSRRYRSTDTQYF. Filled out from reference TRBV5-6 and TRBJ2-3, the complete variable domain reads DAGVTQSPTHLIKTRGQQVTLRCSPKSGHDTVSWYQQALGQGPQFIFQYYEEEERQRGNFPDRFSGHQFPNYSSELNVNALLLGDSALYLCASSRRYRSTDTQYFGPGTRLTVL.

This clonotype has just a few counts. Given a much more abundant clone one base away, this may be a read error. J is TRBJ2-5 and V is TRBV5-1; TRBD1 matches at 9 bases. CDR1 and CDR2 (germline): SGHRS, YFSETQ. This CDR3 region has 17 residues. The DNA of the CDR3 is TGCGCCAGCAGCTGGACGGACAGGGGTGAGGCCCAAGAGATCCAGTACTTC. Its translation is CASSWTDRGEAQEIQYF.

The gene calls are TRBV11-2 and TRBJ2-2, with D unresolved. Germline-derived CDR1 and CDR2 are SGHAT and FQNNGV. The CDR3 totals 13 residues. The V and J ends lost 1 base and 8 bases respectively, with 8 bases between them. CDR3 protein: CASSLGRWGELFF. The CDR3 bases are TGTGCCAGCAGCTTAGGCCGGTGGGGGGAGCTGTTTTTT.